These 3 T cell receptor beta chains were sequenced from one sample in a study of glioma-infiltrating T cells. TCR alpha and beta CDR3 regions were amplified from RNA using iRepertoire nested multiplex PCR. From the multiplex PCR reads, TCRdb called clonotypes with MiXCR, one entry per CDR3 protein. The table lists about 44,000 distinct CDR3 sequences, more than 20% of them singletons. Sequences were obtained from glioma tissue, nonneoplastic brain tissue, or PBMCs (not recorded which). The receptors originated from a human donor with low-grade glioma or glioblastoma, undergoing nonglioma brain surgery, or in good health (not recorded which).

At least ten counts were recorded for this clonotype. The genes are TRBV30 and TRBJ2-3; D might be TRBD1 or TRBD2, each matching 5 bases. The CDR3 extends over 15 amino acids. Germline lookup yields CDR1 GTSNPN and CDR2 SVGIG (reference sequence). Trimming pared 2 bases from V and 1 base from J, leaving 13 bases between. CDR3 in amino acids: CAWSTRDEGTDTQYF. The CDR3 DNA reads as TGTGCCTGGAGTACCCGGGACGAGGGCACAGATACGCAGTATTTT.

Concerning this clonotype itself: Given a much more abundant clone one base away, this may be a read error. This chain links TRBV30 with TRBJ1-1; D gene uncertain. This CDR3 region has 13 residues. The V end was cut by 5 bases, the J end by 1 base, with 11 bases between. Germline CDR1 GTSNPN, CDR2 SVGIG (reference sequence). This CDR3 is CAWQQTANTEAFF. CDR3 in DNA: TGTGCCTGGCAACAGACGGCGAACACTGAAGCTTTCTTT. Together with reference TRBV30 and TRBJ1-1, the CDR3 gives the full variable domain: SQTIHQWPATLVQPVGSPLSLECTVEGTSNPNLYWYRQAAGRGLQLLFYSVGIGQISSEVPQNLSASRPQDRQFILSSKKLLLSDSGFYLCAWQQTANTEAFFGQGTRLTVV.

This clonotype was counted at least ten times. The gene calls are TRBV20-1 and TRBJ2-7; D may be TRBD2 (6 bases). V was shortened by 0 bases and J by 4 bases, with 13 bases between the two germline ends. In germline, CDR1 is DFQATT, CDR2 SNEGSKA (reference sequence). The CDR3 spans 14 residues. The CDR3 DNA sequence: TGCAGTGCTAGAGATAGGGCAGGGAGGTACGAGCAGTACTTC. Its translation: CSARDRAGRYEQYF.